This T cell receptor (beta chain) was profiled in a study of cytomegalovirus exposure and HLA in healthy donors. In the study overall: An analysis done earlier identified about 120 million unique TCR beta sequences from about 179 million T cells.

The PCR made use of 60 Vbeta and 13 Jbeta primers. The repertoire was sequenced with immunoSEQ multiplex PCR; TCRdb's copy has only in-frame clones and lacks some. The sample consists of 100,000 to 120,000 clones, approximately 69% of them appearing once. On this clone: Its antigen is unknown.

The germline V gene encodes CDR1 MNHNY and CDR2 SVGAGI (reference sequence). The CDR3 is 15 amino acids. Trimming took off 3 bases at V and 8 bases at J, with 14 bases between the two ends. Study-wide findings and caveats: Judged likely to be a sequencing artifact was a cluster of highly shared sequence variants.

This chain joins TRBV6-6 and TRBJ1-6; D unresolved. The receptor comes from a woman aged 40-49 years in good health and CMV-seropositive. Sequencing was performed on PBMCs. The DNA for the CDR3 is TGTGCCAGCAGTTATGTGGCCGCGAGGGATTCACCCCTCCACTTT. As protein: CASSYVAARDSPLHF.